This T cell receptor (beta chain) was identified during a study of T-cell reconstitution after alpha-beta-depleted transplantation in children. General study results and limits: The study traced high day-60 TCRbeta diversity in some patients to surviving recipient T cells and thymic progenitors.

The CDR3 sequence is 13 residues long. Germline values: CDR1 MNHEY, CDR2 SVGAGI. Trimming took off 8 bases at V and 3 bases at J, with 14 bases between the two ends. This clonotype was counted many times. Its antigen is as yet unknown. Unique molecular identifiers tagged the TCRbeta library. A single record per CDR3 protein comes from TCRdb applying MiXCR to the PCR reads. Of about 280,000 distinct CDR3 sequences listed, around 10% are singletons. The receptor comes from a male patient aged 2-9 years who had a stem cell transplant for chronic granulomatous disease, so the T cells may come from the graft donor. The chain combines TRBV6-5 with TRBJ2-7, with D possibly being TRBD2 (6 bases). The sequencing here drew on peripheral blood, taken 180 days after TCRalphabeta/CD19-depleted stem cell transplant. Here the CDR3 reads CASSLGTYYEQYF. The CDR3 region has the DNA TGTGCCAGCTCCCTCGGGACTTACTACGAGCAGTACTTC.